This TCR beta chain was retrieved from a study of T cell changes during pregnancy in multiple sclerosis (dated by TCRdb to about 2019). For context, the study as a whole: The study examined how the T cell repertoire changed over the course of pregnancy in women with multiple sclerosis.

This clone came up a few times. Its antigen is not yet known. Base quality data are lacking; no much larger clone is found one base away. Library construction relied on the immunoSEQ multiplex PCR assay. Entries here come from immuneACCESS through TCRdb and include only in-frame sequences with V and J called. Some clones fail to appear in such tables; in the studies checked, an unresolved V gene covers under half of the shortfall, and the cause of the remainder is unknown. The sample includes about 18,000 clones, with about 83% observed a single time. The ten largest account for about 9.6% of the sample. This clonotype was sampled from a female donor with multiple sclerosis, enrolled in a pregnancy study. The source was CD8+ T cells from peripheral blood mononuclear cells, collected after pregnancy.

Here is the DNA: TGTGCCAGCAGTGCTACTGGGACTAGCGGGGACAATGAGCAGTTCTTC. Its protein product is CASSATGTSGDNEQFF. The chain is encoded by TRBV6-4 joined to TRBJ2-1, and 13 junction bases match TRBD2. Spanning cysteine to phenylalanine, the CDR3 consists of 16 amino acids. The retained sequence is limited to the CDR3, 48 bases, with the frame set at the first base. The germline V gene specifies MRHNA as CDR1 and SNTAGT as CDR2. At the junction V is shortened by 4 bases and J by 5 bases; bases outside the gene matches: 5.